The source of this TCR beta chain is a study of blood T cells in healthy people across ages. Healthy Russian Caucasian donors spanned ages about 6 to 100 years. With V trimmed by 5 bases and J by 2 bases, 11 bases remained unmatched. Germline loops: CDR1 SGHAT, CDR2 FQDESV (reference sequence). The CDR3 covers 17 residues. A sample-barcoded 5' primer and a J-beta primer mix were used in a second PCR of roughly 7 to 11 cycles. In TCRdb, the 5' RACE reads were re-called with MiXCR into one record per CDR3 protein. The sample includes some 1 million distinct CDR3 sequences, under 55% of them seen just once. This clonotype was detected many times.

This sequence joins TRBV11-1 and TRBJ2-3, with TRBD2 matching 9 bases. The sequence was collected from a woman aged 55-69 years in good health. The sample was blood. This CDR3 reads CASSGPRTSAYTDTQYF. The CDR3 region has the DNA TGTGCCAGCAGCGGACCACGGACTAGCGCGTACACAGATACGCAGTATTTT.